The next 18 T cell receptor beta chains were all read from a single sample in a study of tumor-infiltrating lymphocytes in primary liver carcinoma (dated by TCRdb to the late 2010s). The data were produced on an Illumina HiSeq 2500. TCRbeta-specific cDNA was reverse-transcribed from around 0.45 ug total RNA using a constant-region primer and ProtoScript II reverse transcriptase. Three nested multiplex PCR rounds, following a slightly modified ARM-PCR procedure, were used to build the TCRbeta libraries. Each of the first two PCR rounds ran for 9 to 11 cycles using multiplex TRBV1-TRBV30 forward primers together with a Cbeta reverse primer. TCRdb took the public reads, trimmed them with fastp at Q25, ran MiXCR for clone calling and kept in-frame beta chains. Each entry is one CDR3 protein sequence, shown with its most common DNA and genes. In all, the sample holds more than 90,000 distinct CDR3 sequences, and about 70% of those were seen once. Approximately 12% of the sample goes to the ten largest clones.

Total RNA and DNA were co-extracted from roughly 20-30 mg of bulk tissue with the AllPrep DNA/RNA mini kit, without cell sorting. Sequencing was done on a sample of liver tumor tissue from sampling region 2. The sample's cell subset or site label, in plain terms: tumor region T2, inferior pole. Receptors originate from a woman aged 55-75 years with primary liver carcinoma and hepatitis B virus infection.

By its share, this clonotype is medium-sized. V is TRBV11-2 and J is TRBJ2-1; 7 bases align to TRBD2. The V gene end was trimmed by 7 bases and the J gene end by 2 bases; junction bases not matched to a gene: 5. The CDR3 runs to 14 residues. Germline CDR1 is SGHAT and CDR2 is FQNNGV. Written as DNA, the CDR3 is TGTGCCAGCACCCCCAGCGGGGCCTACAATGAGCAGTTCTTC. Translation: CASTPSGAYNEQFF.

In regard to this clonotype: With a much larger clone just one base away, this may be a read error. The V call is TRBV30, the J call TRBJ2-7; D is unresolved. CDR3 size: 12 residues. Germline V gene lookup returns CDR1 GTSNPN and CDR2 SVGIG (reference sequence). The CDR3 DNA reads TGTGCCTTGAGTGTATCGGGTATCGAGCAGTACTTC. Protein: CALSVSGIEQYF.

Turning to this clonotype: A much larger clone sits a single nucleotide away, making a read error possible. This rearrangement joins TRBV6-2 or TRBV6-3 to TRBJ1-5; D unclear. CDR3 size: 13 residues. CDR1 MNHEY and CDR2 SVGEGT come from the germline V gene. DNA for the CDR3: TGTTCCAGCAGTTACTCGAGAAATCAGCCCCAGCATTTT. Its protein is CSSSYSRNQPQHF.

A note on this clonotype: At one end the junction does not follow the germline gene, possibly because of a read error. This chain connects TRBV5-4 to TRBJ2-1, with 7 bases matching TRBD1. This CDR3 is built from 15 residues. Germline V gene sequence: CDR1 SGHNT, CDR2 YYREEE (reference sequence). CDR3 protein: CASSLEGARWNEQLF. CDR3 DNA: TGTGCCAGCAGCTTGGAGGGGGCTAGGTGGAATGAGCAGCTCTTC.

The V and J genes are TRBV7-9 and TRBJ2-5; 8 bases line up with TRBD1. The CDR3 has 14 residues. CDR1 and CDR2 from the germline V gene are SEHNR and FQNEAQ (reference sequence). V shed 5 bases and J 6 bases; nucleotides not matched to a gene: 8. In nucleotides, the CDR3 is TGTGCCAGCAGCAACGAGACAGGGGAACAGACCCAGTACTTC. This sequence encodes CASSNETGEQTQYF.

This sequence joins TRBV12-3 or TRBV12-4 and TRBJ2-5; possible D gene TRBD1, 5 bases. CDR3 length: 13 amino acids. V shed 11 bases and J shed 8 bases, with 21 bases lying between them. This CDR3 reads CADSPILVGTQYF. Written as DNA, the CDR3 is TGTGCCGACAGCCCCATTCTAGTAGGCACCCAGTACTTC.

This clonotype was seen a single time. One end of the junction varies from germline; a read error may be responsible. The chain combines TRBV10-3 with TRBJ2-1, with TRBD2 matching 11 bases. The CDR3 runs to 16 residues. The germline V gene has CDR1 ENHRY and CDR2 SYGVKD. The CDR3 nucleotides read TGTGCTATCAGTGACCCCGGGACTAGCGGTTACAATGAGCAGTTCTTC. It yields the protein CAISDPGTSGYNEQFF.

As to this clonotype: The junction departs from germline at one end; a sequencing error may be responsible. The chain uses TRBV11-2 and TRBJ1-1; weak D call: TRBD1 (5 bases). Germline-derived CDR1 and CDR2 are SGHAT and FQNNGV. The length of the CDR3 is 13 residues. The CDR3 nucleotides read TGTGCCAGCAGTTTAGAGTGGGGGTGGCGAGCTTTCTTT. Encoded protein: CASSLEWGWRAFF.

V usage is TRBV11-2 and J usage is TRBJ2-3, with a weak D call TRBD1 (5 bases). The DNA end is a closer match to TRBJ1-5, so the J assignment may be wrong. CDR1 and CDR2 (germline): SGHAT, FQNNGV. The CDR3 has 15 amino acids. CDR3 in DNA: TGTGCCAGCGGCTCGGGACTAGCAGGACCAGATACGCAGCATTTT. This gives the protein CASGSGLAGPDTQHF.

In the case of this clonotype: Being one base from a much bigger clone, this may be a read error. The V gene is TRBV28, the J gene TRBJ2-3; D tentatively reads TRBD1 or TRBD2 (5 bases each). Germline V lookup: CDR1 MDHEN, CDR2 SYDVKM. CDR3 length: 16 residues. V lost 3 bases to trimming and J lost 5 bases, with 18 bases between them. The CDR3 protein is CASSLGPGDPRDTQYF. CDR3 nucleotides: TGTGCCAGCAGTTTGGGCCCCGGGGACCCCAGAGATACGCAGTATTTT. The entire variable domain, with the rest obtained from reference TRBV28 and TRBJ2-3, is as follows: DVKVTQSSRYLVKRTGEKVFLECVQDMDHENMFWYRQDPGLGLRLIYFSYDVKMKEKGDIPEGYSVSREKKERFSLILESASTNQTSMYLCASSLGPGDPRDTQYFGPGTRLTVL.

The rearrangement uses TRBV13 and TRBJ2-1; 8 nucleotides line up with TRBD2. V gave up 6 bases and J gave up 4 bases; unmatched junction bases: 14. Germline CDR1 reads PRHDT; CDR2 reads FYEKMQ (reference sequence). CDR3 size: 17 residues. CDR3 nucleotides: TGTGCCAGCAGGGGAAGAGATGGACTAGCAGGATACAATGAGCAGTTCTTC. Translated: CASRGRDGLAGYNEQFF.

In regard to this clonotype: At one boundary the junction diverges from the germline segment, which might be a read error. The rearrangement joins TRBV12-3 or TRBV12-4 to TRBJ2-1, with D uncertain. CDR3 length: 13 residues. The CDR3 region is CASSFGRENEEFF. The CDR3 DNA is TGTGCCAGCAGTTTCGGCCGAGAGAATGAGGAGTTCTTC.

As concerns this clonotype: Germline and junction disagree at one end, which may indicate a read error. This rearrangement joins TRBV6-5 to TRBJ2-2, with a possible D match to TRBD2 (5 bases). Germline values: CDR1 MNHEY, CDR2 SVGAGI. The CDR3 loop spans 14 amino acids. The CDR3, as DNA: TGTGCCAGTAAAGGCAGGACGAACACCGGGGAGCTGCTTTTT. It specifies CASKGRTNTGELLF.

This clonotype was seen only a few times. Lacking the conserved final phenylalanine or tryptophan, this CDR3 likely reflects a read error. The CDR3 DNA sequence: TGTGCCAGCAGCCTTCAGCGAGGGAATCAGCCCCAGCATCTT. Translating it yields CASSLQRGNQPQHL. The genes are TRBV12-3 or TRBV12-4 and TRBJ1-5; D gene ambiguous. The CDR3 totals 14 residues. Trimming left V 6 bases short and J 4 bases short, with 13 bases between.

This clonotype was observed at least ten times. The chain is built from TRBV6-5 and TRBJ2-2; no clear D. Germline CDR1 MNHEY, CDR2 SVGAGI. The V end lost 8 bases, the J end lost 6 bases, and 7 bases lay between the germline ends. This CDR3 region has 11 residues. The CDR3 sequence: CASQVSGELFF. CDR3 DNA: TGTGCCAGCCAGGTTTCCGGGGAGCTGTTTTTT.

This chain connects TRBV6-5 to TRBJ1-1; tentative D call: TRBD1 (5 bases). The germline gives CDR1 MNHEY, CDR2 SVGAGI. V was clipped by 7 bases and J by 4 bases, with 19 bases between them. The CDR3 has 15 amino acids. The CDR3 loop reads CASNYSGGSSTEAFF. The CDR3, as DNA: TGTGCCAGCAATTATTCCGGGGGTTCGAGCACTGAAGCTTTCTTT.

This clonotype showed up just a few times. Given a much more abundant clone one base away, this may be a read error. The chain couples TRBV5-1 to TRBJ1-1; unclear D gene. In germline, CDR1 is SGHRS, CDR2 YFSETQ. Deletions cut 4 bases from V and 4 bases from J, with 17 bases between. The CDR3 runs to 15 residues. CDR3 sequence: CASSGRGIGRTEAFF. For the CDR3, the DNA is TGCGCCAGCAGCGGACGCGGGATAGGGCGCACTGAAGCTTTCTTT.

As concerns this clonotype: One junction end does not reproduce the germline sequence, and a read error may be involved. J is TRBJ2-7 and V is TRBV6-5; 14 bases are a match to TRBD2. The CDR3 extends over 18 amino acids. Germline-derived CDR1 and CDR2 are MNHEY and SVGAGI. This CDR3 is CVSSYAGTSGSGAYEHYF. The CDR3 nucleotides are TGTGTCAGCAGTTACGCGGGGACTAGCGGGAGTGGGGCGTACGAGCATTATTTC.